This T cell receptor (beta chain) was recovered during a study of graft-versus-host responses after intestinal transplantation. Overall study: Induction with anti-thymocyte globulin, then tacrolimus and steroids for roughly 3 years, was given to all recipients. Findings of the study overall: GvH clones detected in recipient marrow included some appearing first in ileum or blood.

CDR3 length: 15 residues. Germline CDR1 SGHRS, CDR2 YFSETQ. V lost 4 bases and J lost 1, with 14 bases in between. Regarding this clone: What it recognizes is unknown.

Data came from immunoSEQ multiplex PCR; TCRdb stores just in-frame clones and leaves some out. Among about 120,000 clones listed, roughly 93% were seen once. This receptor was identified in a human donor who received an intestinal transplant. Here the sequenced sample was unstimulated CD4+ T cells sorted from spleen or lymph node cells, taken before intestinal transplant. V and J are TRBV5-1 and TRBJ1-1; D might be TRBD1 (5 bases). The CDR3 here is CASSPGLGRNTEAFF. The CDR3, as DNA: TGCGCCAGCAGCCCGGGGTTGGGGCGGAACACTGAAGCTTTCTTT.